The 29 T cell receptor beta chains reported below all come from one sample, sequenced in a study of chemoradiotherapy in HPV16-positive cancers. The protocol was immunoSEQ multiplex PCR, while the TCRdb copy is restricted to in-frame clones and leaves out a portion. The data contain nearly 4,500 clones, 55% to 80% of them singletons. Sequences were derived from tumor tissue, sampled from a patient who underwent chemoradiotherapy. All receptors come from a human donor with HPV-associated anogenital cancer.

This clone was seen a handful of times. The chain joins TRBV2 to TRBJ2-1; 10 nucleotides line up with TRBD2. This CDR3 has 15 residues. The V and J ends lost 5 bases and 3 bases, in that order; junction bases with no gene match: 4. Per germline, CDR1 SNHLY and CDR2 FYNNEI. The CDR3 spells CASSLGLAVYNEQFF. CDR3 sequence (DNA): TGTGCCAGCAGTCTCGGACTAGCGGTCTACAATGAGCAGTTCTTC.

V gene TRBV28 combines with J gene TRBJ1-2, with D possibly TRBD1 on 5 matching bases. The CDR3 spans 11 residues. Germline V lookup: CDR1 MDHEN, CDR2 SYDVKM. Trimming took off 8 bases at V and 4 bases at J, with 8 bases between the two ends. The CDR3 region has the DNA TGTGCCAGCCAGGGTTTCTATGGCTACACCTTC. Translated, it gives CASQGFYGYTF.

The rearrangement uses TRBV28 and TRBJ2-7, with TRBD1 matching over 7 bases. CDR1 is MDHEN and CDR2 is SYDVKM in the germline V gene. The CDR3 is 17 amino acids. Germline trimming cut 3 bases from V and 1 base from J; bases unmatched to any gene: 12. CDR3 in amino acids: CASSFPNLSGGSYEQYF. The CDR3 bases are TGTGCCAGCAGTTTTCCGAACCTGTCAGGGGGTTCCTACGAGCAGTACTTC.

The rearrangement joins TRBV28 to TRBJ2-5, with D possibly being TRBD2 (6 bases). The CDR3 runs 14 residues. Trimming cost V 4 bases and J 5 bases, with 14 bases left between them. Germline V CDR1 and CDR2: MDHEN, SYDVKM. The CDR3 DNA reads as TGTGCCAGCAGTTCGTGGGGAGGCGGGGAGACCCAGTACTTC. Translation: CASSSWGGGETQYF.

This clone was counted only a few times. V is TRBV7-2 and J is TRBJ2-2; D unclear. The ends were cut back, 0 bases at V and 7 bases at J, with 9 bases in the middle. Germline V lookup: CDR1 SGHTA, CDR2 FQGNSA. There are 14 residues in the CDR3. The DNA of the CDR3 is TGTGCCAGCAGCTTAGCGCGTTCGGTCGGGGAGCTGTTTTTT. Its translation is CASSLARSVGELFF.

This clone is large (0.1 to 1%) within its sample. The gene calls are TRBV10-1 and TRBJ2-7; 8 bases align to TRBD1. With V trimmed by 6 bases and J by 7 bases, 14 bases remained unmatched. Per germline, CDR1 WNHNN and CDR2 SYGVQD (reference sequence). This CDR3 spans 15 amino acids. The CDR3 loop reads CASSPGTGNLGEQYF. Written as DNA, the CDR3 is TGCGCCAGCAGCCCCGGGACAGGCAACTTGGGGGAGCAGTACTTC.

This clone came up a few times. V gene TRBV5-6 combines with J gene TRBJ2-7; 7 bases agree with TRBD1. With V trimmed by 1 base and J by 5 bases, 9 bases remained unmatched. There are 15 residues in the CDR3. Germline CDR1 and CDR2: SGHDT and YYEEEE. CDR3 sequence (DNA): TGTGCCAGCAGCTTGAAGACAGGGTACCCCAACGAGCAGTACTTC. The encoded protein is CASSLKTGYPNEQYF.

This clone is labeled as large. The genes are TRBV27 and TRBJ2-7; no firm D call. V was trimmed by 6 bases and J by 1 base, leaving 16 bases between them. The CDR3 length is 15 residues. Germline V gives CDR1 MNHEY, CDR2 SMNVEV (reference sequence). The chain's CDR3 is CASSRSGRFSYEQYF. CDR3 in DNA: TGTGCCAGCAGCCGATCGGGCAGGTTTTCCTACGAGCAGTACTTC.

This clone was recorded only once. The rearrangement links TRBV28 to TRBJ2-7, with TRBD1 matching 7 bases. With V trimmed by 0 bases and J by 5 bases, 13 bases remained unmatched. The germline V gene encodes CDR1 MDHEN and CDR2 SYDVKM. The CDR3 runs to 17 residues. The CDR3 DNA follows: TGTGCCAGCAGTTTATGGACCCCGGGACAGTCCAGTGACGAGCAGTACTTC. Its protein product is CASSLWTPGQSSDEQYF.

The chain uses TRBV6-1 and TRBJ2-2; 12 positions match TRBD2. This CDR3 comprises 18 residues. The germline V gene encodes CDR1 MNHNS and CDR2 SASEGT. With V trimmed by 2 bases and J by 7 bases, 11 bases remained unmatched. The CDR3: CASSEQVRLAGVLGELFF. CDR3 nucleotides: TGTGCCAGCAGTGAACAAGTAAGACTAGCGGGAGTACTCGGGGAGCTGTTTTTT.

The V call is TRBV21-1, the J call TRBJ2-5; no DNA check was done on the table's D call, TRBD1. TRBV21-1 is listed as a pseudogene. This CDR3 comprises 16 residues. The CDR3 loop is CASSKVRGQRQETQYF. The CDR3 bases are TGTGCCAGCAGCAAAGTTAGGGGACAGCGCCAAGAGACCCAGTACTTC.

This chain joins TRBV28 and TRBJ1-5; possible D gene TRBD1, 5 bases. Germline-derived CDR1 and CDR2 are MDHEN and SYDVKM. The germline V and J ends were trimmed by 5 bases and 6 bases, with 17 bases remaining between them. The length of the CDR3 is 15 residues. CDR3 region: CASSRTPGGSQPQHF. For the CDR3, the DNA is TGTGCCAGCAGTCGGACACCGGGGGGTAGTCAGCCCCAGCATTTT. The full variable domain, in which reference TRBV28 and TRBJ1-5 provide the parts outside the CDR3, is DVKVTQSSRYLVKRTGEKVFLECVQDMDHENMFWYRQDPGLGLRLIYFSYDVKMKEKGDIPEGYSVSREKKERFSLILESASTNQTSMYLCASSRTPGGSQPQHFGDGTRLSIL.

The chain employs TRBV2 and TRBJ2-6; TRBD2 agrees at 7 bases. The CDR3 runs to 18 residues. Losses at the gene ends were 2 bases for V and 0 bases for J; bases not matched to a gene: 7. Germline V lookup: CDR1 SNHLY, CDR2 FYNNEI. CDR3 in DNA: TGTGCCAGCAGTGAACGGGGAGGGTACCCCTCTGGGGCCAACGTCCTGACTTTC. Encoded protein: CASSERGGYPSGANVLTF. The full variable domain, its missing parts supplied by reference TRBV2 and TRBJ2-6, is EPEVTQTPSHQVTQMGQEVILRCVPISNHLYFYWYRQILGQKVEFLVSFYNNEISEKSEIFDDQFSVERPDGSNFTLKIRSTKLEDSAMYFCASSERGGYPSGANVLTFGAGSRLTVL.

The chain combines TRBV28 with TRBJ2-7; the D gene is possibly TRBD2 (5 bases). Germline V gives CDR1 MDHEN, CDR2 SYDVKM. The V end lost 4 bases, the J end lost 2 bases, and 18 bases lay between the germline ends. This CDR3 is 16 amino acids long. The CDR3 DNA follows: TGTGCCAGCAGTTACCGCCCGGAGGTCGGGACCTACGAGCAGTACTTC. Protein: CASSYRPEVGTYEQYF.

This clone was counted a few times. The V and J genes are TRBV7-9 and TRBJ1-2; D gene uncertain. Trimming cost V 1 base and J 0 bases, with 6 bases left between them. The CDR3 spans 14 residues. Germline V gene data show CDR1 as SEHNR and CDR2 as FQNEAQ (reference sequence). The CDR3, as DNA: TGTGCCAGCAGCTTAGTTCAGACTAACTATGGCTACACCTTC. Protein sequence: CASSLVQTNYGYTF.

The gene calls are TRBV30 and TRBJ2-2; no clear D. V gave up 3 bases and J gave up 7 bases, with 6 bases separating them. Germline loops: CDR1 GTSNPN, CDR2 SVGIG (reference sequence). This CDR3 contains 11 residues. The CDR3 coding sequence is TGTGCCTGGAGCGAGTTCGGGGAGCTGTTTTTT. Encoded protein: CAWSEFGELFF.

Relative to its sample, this clone is medium-sized. The V and J genes are TRBV27 and TRBJ1-2, with D hard to call. The CDR3 is 15 amino acids. Germline assignment: CDR1 MNHEY and CDR2 SMNVEV (reference sequence). V lost 6 bases, J lost 6 bases, and 20 bases lay in between. The CDR3 is CASSLGGSDNNGYTF. The CDR3 DNA reads TGTGCCAGCAGCTTAGGAGGTTCGGATAATAATGGCTACACCTTC.

This clone has only one observation. The rearrangement joins TRBV27 to TRBJ1-5, with TRBD1 as a possible D gene (6 bases). The CDR3 sequence is 13 residues long. The V end lost 10 bases, the J end lost 6 bases, and 16 bases lay between the germline ends. Looked up from germline, CDR1 is MNHEY and CDR2 is SMNVEV (reference sequence). The CDR3 DNA is TGTGCCACTCAAAGGGGGGTGGGTCAGCCCCAGCATTTT. Residues: CATQRGVGQPQHF.

CDR3 DNA sequence: TGTGCAAGTCGCTTACTCTATGGCTACACCTTC. It translates to CASRLLYGYTF. This chain uses TRBV12-2 with TRBJ1-2. TRBV12-2 is a pseudogene segment. This CDR3 spans 11 amino acids.

This clone was observed once. The chain uses TRBV4-1 and TRBJ2-2; weak D call: TRBD1 (6 bases). CDR1 is MGHRA and CDR2 is YSYEKL in the germline V gene. With 0 bases removed from V and 6 bases from J, the gap between germline ends came to 17 bases. CDR3 length equals 17 residues. CDR3 nucleotides: TGCGCCAGCAGCCAAGAGCAGGGGCTGAGGTTCGCCGGGGAGCTGTTTTTT. Its translation is CASSQEQGLRFAGELFF.

The CDR3 bases are TGTGCCAGCAGCTCAGACTATTACGAGCAGTACTTC. Protein product: CASSSDYYEQYF. This sequence joins TRBV7-9 and TRBJ2-7; possible D gene TRBD2, 5 bases. Trimming stripped 4 bases from V and 4 bases from J, with 8 bases between. There are 12 residues in the CDR3. Germline CDR1 SEHNR, CDR2 FQNEAQ (reference sequence).

The V call is TRBV28, the J call TRBJ1-2, with 8 nucleotides matching TRBD1. This CDR3 region has 16 residues. Germline CDR1 and CDR2: MDHEN and SYDVKM. Germline trimming cut 1 base from V and 2 bases from J; bases unmatched to any gene: 6. The CDR3 bases are TGTGCCAGCAGTTTATTCTTTCGGACAGGGAACTATGGCTACACCTTC. It translates to CASSLFFRTGNYGYTF.

The chain carries TRBV11-1 and TRBJ1-4; TRBD1 matches 7 bases. The germline V gene encodes CDR1 SGHAT and CDR2 FQDESV (reference sequence). The CDR3 spans 14 residues. With 5 bases clipped from V and 8 bases from J, the junction kept 8 bases outside the gene matches. The CDR3 bases are TGTGCCAGCAGCATCGGGACAGTTGAGGAAAAACTGTTTTTT. Encoded protein: CASSIGTVEEKLFF.

The J gene is TRBJ1-2, the V gene TRBV10-3; D is possibly TRBD1 (6 bases). Germline CDR1 ENHRY, CDR2 SYGVKD. V was cut by 2 bases and J by 0 bases, with 10 bases left in between. This CDR3 comprises 15 residues. This CDR3 is CAISEGTLPNYGYTF. The CDR3 DNA reads TGTGCCATCAGTGAGGGGACACTACCTAACTATGGCTACACCTTC.

This clone is classed as medium-sized. The gene calls are TRBV2 and TRBJ2-7, with 7 bases fitting TRBD2. CDR1 and CDR2 from the germline V gene are SNHLY and FYNNEI. This CDR3 is built from 15 residues. Losses at the gene ends were 4 bases for V and 1 base for J; bases not matched to a gene: 7. CDR3 in DNA: TGTGCCAGCAGTGTTGAGTGGGGGGGATCCTACGAGCAGTACTTC. Its protein product is CASSVEWGGSYEQYF.

The genes are TRBV9 and TRBJ2-7; 7 bases are a match to TRBD1. Germline V gene sequence: CDR1 SGDLS, CDR2 YYNGEE. The CDR3 has 14 residues. V trimming: 0 bases; J trimming: 3 bases; junction bases outside the gene matches: 3. For the CDR3, the DNA is TGTGCCAGCAGCGTAGAACCAGGGGGCTACGAGCAGTACTTC. Residues: CASSVEPGGYEQYF.

V usage is TRBV2 and J usage is TRBJ1-1; 7 bases fit TRBD1. V shed 11 bases and J 0 bases; nucleotides not matched to a gene: 9. This CDR3 has 14 residues. Germline V gives CDR1 SNHLY, CDR2 FYNNEI. The CDR3 protein is CAGKSGTVNTEAFF. The CDR3 DNA is TGTGCCGGTAAGAGCGGGACAGTGAACACTGAAGCTTTCTTT.

The rearrangement joins TRBV7-2 to TRBJ2-3; TRBD2 is a possible D gene (6 bases). The CDR3 loop spans 16 amino acids. CDR1 is SGHTA, CDR2 FQGNSA, per germline. V gave up 2 bases and J gave up 5 bases, with 17 bases separating them. CDR3: CASSLNAGRVVDTQYF. The CDR3 DNA sequence: TGTGCCAGCAGCTTAAACGCGGGACGCGTAGTAGATACGCAGTATTTT.

CDR3 nucleotides: TGTGCCAGCAGCTTAGGCTCTGGAAACACCATATATTTT. Its translation is CASSLGSGNTIYF. The rearrangement links TRBV11-3 to TRBJ1-3; D is unresolved. The germline gives CDR1 SGHNT, CDR2 YENEEA. V was trimmed by 1 base and J by 0 bases, leaving 1 base between them. The CDR3 is made up of 13 amino acids. Filled out from reference TRBV11-3 and TRBJ1-3, the complete variable domain reads EAGVVQSPRYKIIEKKQPVAFWCNPISGHNTLYWYLQNLGQGPELLIRYENEEAVDDSQLPKDRFSAERLKGVDSTLKIQPAELGDSAVYLCASSLGSGNTIYFGEGSWLTVV.